This entry lists 12 T cell receptor beta chains sequenced from one sample in a study of PD-L1 blockade in urothelial cancer. Time point in this sample: pretreatment peripheral blood. Here immunoSEQ multiplex PCR was the method, and the copy in TCRdb shows in-frame clones only, minus some. Of 85,000 to 90,000 clones listed, roughly nine tenths are singletons. Source: PBMCs, taken around atezolizumab (anti-PD-L1) treatment. Receptors were obtained from a woman aged 80 or older with urothelial cancer.

The chain links TRBV19 to TRBJ1-1, with a weak D call TRBD1 (6 bases). The germline V gene has CDR1 LNHDA and CDR2 SQIVND (reference sequence). Trimming took 1 base from V and 0 from J, leaving 12 bases between them. This CDR3 comprises 16 residues. The CDR3 protein is CASSIAGEGMNTEAFF. The CDR3 DNA follows: TGTGCCAGTAGTATAGCAGGGGAAGGGATGAACACTGAAGCTTTCTTT.

This clone was counted between two and nine times. The chain carries TRBV5-4 and TRBJ2-7; D ambiguous. The germline gives CDR1 SGHNT, CDR2 YYREEE (reference sequence). V lost 4 bases and J 5 bases, leaving 16 bases between the germline ends. CDR3 size: 14 residues. CDR3 DNA: TGTGCCAGCAGCGTGCATGGTGGAGTGAACGAGCAGTACTTC. Protein product: CASSVHGGVNEQYF.

In regard to this clone: A read error may account for a junction end that differs from germline. The V call is TRBV5-4, the J call TRBJ2-2; perhaps TRBD2 as D (6 bases). The germline CDR1 and CDR2 sequences are SGHNT and YYREEE (reference sequence). The CDR3 is made up of 15 amino acids. The CDR3 coding sequence is TGTGCCAGCAGCTTTAGCGGTGCGAACACCGGGGGGCTGTTTTTT. This sequence encodes CASSFSGANTGGLFF. Based on the CDR3 plus reference TRBV5-4 and TRBJ2-2, the full variable domain is ETGVTQSPTHLIKTRGQQVTLRCSSQSGHNTVSWYQQALGQGPQFIFQYYREEENGRGNFPPRFSGLQFPNYSSELNVNALELDDSALYLCASSFSGANTGGLFFGEGSRLTVL.

The chain carries TRBV5-1 and TRBJ2-7; TRBD2 matches 11 bases. This CDR3 comprises 17 residues. The ends lost 4 bases at V and 2 bases at J; junction bases unmatched: 11. Germline CDR1 is SGHRS and CDR2 is YFSETQ. The CDR3 nucleotides are TGCGCCAGCAGCAGTGGTCTAGCGGGAGGACTCCCCTACGAGCAGTACTTC. Protein sequence: CASSSGLAGGLPYEQYF.

This chain connects TRBV18 to TRBJ2-7, with 7 bases matching TRBD2. Germline V gene data show CDR1 as KGHSH and CDR2 as LQKENI. V shed 5 bases, J shed 6 bases, and the junction held 4 bases outside the gene matches. The CDR3 is 12 amino acids. CDR3 loop: CASSASGGEQYF. As DNA, the CDR3 is TGTGCCAGCTCAGCCTCGGGGGGCGAGCAGTACTTC.

The sample holds one count of this clone. The chain recombines TRBV10-1 with TRBJ1-2, with D tentatively TRBD1 (6 bases). Looked up from germline, CDR1 is WNHNN and CDR2 is SYGVQD (reference sequence). V lost 0 bases, J lost 5 bases, and 10 bases lay in between. This CDR3 has 14 residues. The CDR3 sequence is CASSESEQGYGYTF. In DNA, the CDR3 is TGCGCCAGCAGTGAGTCTGAACAGGGTTATGGCTACACCTTC.

The chain is built from TRBV6-1 and TRBJ1-1; 8 bases align to TRBD1. J was trimmed by 1 base and V by 3 bases; bases with no gene match: 7. CDR1 MNHNS and CDR2 SASEGT come from the germline V gene. The CDR3 contains 16 residues. CDR3: CASSEAGGLRNTEAFF. Here the CDR3 DNA reads TGTGCCAGCAGTGAGGCAGGGGGCCTTAGGAACACTGAAGCTTTCTTT.

The chain combines TRBV18 with TRBJ1-1, with D maybe TRBD1 (6 bases). Per the germline V gene, CDR1 is KGHSH and CDR2 is LQKENI. The V gene lost 2 bases and the J gene lost 3 bases, with 22 bases spanning the gap. The CDR3 loop spans 18 amino acids. In nucleotides, the CDR3 is TGTGCCAGCTCACCAAGGGGGGGATTCAGCTCGGTGGACACTGAAGCTTTCTTT. Protein sequence: CASSPRGGFSSVDTEAFF.

The chain combines TRBV29-1 with TRBJ2-1, with a tentative D call TRBD2 (7 bases). The CDR3 extends over 15 amino acids. Trimming pared 2 bases from V and 6 bases from J, leaving 17 bases between. From germline, CDR1 is SQVTM and CDR2 ANQGSEA. The CDR3 spells CSVENPGRGVNEQFF. DNA for the CDR3: TGCAGCGTTGAAAATCCGGGGAGGGGGGTCAATGAGCAGTTCTTC.

This clone was recorded once. The chain joins TRBV2 to TRBJ1-1, with D possibly TRBD1 on 6 matching bases. Trimming shortened V by 6 bases and J by 6 bases, and 14 bases separated the two germline ends. Germline V lookup: CDR1 SNHLY, CDR2 FYNNEI. This CDR3 spans 13 amino acids. The CDR3 is CASRQTGTAEAFF. CDR3 sequence (DNA): TGTGCCAGCAGACAAACAGGGACCGCTGAAGCTTTCTTT. The full variable domain, completed using reference TRBV2 and TRBJ1-1, is EPEVTQTPSHQVTQMGQEVILRCVPISNHLYFYWYRQILGQKVEFLVSFYNNEISEKSEIFDDQFSVERPDGSNFTLKIRSTKLEDSAMYFCASRQTGTAEAFFGQGTRLTVV.

The gene calls are TRBV10-3 and TRBJ1-2; 7 bases are shared with TRBD1. The CDR3 consists of 14 residues. CDR1 ENHRY and CDR2 SYGVKD come from the germline V gene. Trimming at V came to 6 bases and at J to 3 bases, leaving 7 bases not matched to a gene. The CDR3 loop is CAIRKTGSDYGYTF. The DNA of the CDR3 is TGTGCCATCAGAAAGACAGGGTCGGACTATGGCTACACCTTC.

V is TRBV18 and J is TRBJ2-7, with D possibly TRBD2 on 7 matching bases. Germline CDR1 reads KGHSH; CDR2 reads LQKENI. The CDR3 length is 14 residues. Between the trimmed V and J ends, which lost 0 bases and 3 bases, there was a span of 9 bases. CDR3 nucleotides: TGTGCCAGCTCACCACCAGCGGGACACTACGAGCAGTACTTC. This gives the protein CASSPPAGHYEQYF.